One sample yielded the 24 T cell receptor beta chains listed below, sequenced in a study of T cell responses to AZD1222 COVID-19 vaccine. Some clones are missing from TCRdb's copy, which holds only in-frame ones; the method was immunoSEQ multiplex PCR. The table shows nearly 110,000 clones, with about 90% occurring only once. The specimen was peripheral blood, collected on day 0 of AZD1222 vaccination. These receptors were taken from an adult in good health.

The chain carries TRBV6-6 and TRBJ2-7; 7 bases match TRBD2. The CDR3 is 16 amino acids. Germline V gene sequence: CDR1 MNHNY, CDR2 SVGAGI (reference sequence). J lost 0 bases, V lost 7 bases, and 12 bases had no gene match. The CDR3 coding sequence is TGTGCCAGCATGCCTTCGTCCCTAGCGGTCTCCTACGAGCAGTACTTC. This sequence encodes CASMPSSLAVSYEQYF.

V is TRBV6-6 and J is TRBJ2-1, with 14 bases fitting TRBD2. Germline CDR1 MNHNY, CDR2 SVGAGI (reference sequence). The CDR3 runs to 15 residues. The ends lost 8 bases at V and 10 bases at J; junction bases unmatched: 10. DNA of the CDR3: TGTGCCAGCGGAGCGGGACTAGCGGGAGTTGGAGAGCAGTTCTTC. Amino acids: CASGAGLAGVGEQFF.

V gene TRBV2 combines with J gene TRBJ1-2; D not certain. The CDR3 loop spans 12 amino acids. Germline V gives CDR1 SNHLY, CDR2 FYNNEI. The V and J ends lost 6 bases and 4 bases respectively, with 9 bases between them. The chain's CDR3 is CASRAGSYGYTF. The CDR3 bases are TGTGCCAGCAGGGCGGGGTCCTATGGCTACACCTTC.

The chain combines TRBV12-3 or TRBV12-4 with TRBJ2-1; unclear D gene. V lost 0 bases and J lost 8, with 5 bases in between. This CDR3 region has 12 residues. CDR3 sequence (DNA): TGTGCCAGCAGTTTAGCAAGGGATGAGCAGTTCTTC. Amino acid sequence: CASSLARDEQFF.

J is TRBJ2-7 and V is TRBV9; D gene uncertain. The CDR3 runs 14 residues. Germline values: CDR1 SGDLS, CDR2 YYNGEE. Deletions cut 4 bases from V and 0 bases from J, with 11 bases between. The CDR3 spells CASSPARVSYEQYF. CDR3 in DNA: TGTGCCAGCAGCCCCGCACGGGTCTCCTACGAGCAGTACTTC. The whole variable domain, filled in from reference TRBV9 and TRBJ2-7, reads DSGVTQTPKHLITATGQRVTLRCSPRSGDLSVYWYQQSLDQGLQFLIQYYNGEERAKGNILERFSAQQFPDLHSELNLSSLELGDSALYFCASSPARVSYEQYFGPGTRLTVT.

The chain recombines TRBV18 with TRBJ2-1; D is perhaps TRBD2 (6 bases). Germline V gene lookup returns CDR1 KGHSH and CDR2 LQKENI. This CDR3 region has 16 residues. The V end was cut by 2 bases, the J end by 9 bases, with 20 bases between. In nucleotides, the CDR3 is TGTGCCAGCTCACCATACGGGGTCGGACCCGGGGGTGAGCAGTTCTTC. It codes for CASSPYGVGPGGEQFF.

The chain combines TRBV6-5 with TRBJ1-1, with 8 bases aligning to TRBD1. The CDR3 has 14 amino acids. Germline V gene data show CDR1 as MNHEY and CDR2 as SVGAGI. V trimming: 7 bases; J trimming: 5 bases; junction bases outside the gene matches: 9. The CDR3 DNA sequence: TGTGCCAGCACTAAGGACAGGGTTTTGACTGAAGCTTTCTTT. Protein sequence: CASTKDRVLTEAFF.

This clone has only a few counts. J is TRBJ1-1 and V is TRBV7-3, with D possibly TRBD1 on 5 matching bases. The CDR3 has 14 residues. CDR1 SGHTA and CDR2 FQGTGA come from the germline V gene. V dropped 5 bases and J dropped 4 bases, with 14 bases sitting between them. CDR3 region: CASSRGQGSTEAFF. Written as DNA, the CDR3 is TGTGCCAGCAGCCGTGGCCAGGGAAGCACTGAAGCTTTCTTT.

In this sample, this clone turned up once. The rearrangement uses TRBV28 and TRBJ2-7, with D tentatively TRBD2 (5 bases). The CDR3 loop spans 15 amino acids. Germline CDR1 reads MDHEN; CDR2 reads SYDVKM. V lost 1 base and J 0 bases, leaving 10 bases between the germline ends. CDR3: CASSLYVGASYEQYF. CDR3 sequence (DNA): TGTGCCAGCAGTTTATACGTGGGAGCCTCCTACGAGCAGTACTTC.

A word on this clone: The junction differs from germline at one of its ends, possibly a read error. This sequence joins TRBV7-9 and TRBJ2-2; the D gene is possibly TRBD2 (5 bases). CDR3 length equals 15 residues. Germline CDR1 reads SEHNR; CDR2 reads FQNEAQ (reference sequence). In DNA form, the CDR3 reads TGTGCCAGCAGCTTAGTATCGGGGTACACCGAGGAGCTGTTTTTT. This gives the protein CASSLVSGYTEELFF.

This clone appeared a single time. DNA of the CDR3: TGTGCCAGCTCAGGACTAGCGGTGTTTGGATACAATGAGCAGTTCTTC. Translated, it gives CASSGLAVFGYNEQFF. This chain uses TRBV25-1 with TRBJ2-1; TRBD2 aligns across 10 bases. V shed 8 bases, J shed 4 bases, and the junction held 11 bases outside the gene matches. This CDR3 is 16 amino acids long. Per the germline V gene, CDR1 is MGHDK and CDR2 is SYGVNS.

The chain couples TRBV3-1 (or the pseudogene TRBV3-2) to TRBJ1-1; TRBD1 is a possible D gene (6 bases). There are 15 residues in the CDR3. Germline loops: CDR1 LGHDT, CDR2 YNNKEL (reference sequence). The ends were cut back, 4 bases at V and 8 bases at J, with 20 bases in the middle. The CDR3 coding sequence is TGTGCCAGCAGCCGTAAGTGGGACACATTACCGGAAGCTTTCTTT. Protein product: CASSRKWDTLPEAFF.

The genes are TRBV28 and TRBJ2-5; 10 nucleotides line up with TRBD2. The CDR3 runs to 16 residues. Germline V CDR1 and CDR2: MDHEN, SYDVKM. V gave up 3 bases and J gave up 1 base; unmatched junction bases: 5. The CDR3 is CASSFASGSPQETQYF. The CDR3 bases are TGTGCCAGCAGTTTCGCTAGCGGGAGCCCCCAAGAGACCCAGTACTTC.

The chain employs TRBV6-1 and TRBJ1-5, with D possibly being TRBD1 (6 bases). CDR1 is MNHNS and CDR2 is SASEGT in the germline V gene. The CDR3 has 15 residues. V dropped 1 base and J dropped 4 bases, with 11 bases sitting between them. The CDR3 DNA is TGTGCCAGCAGTGAAGGACCACAGGGAAATCAGCCCCAGCATTTT. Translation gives CASSEGPQGNQPQHF.

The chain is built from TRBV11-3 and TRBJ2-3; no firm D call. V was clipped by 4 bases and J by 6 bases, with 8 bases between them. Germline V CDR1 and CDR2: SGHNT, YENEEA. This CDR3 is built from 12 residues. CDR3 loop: CASSSHRDTQYF. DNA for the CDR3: TGTGCCAGCAGCTCCCACCGGGATACGCAGTATTTT. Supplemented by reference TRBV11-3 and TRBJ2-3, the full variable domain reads EAGVVQSPRYKIIEKKQPVAFWCNPISGHNTLYWYLQNLGQGPELLIRYENEEAVDDSQLPKDRFSAERLKGVDSTLKIQPAELGDSAVYLCASSSHRDTQYFGPGTRLTVL.

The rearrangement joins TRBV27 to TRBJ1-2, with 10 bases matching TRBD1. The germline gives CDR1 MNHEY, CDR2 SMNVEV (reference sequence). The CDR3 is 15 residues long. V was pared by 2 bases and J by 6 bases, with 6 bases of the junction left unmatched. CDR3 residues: CASSLARQGADGYTF. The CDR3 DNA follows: TGTGCCAGCAGTTTAGCCCGACAGGGGGCCGATGGCTACACCTTC.

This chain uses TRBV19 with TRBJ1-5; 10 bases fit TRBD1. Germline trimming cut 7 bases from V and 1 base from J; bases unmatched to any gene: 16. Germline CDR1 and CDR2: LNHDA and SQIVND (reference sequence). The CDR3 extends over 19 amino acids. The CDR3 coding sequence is TGTGCCAGTACCTTACTCCGGGACAGGGGAGGGGGAAGCAATCAGCCCCAGCATTTT. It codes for CASTLLRDRGGGSNQPQHF.

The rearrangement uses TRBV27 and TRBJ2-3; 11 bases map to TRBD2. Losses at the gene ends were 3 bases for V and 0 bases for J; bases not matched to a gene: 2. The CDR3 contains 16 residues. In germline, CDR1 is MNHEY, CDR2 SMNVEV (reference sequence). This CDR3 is CASSFSGGASTDTQYF. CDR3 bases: TGTGCCAGCAGTTTTAGCGGGGGGGCGAGCACAGATACGCAGTATTTT.

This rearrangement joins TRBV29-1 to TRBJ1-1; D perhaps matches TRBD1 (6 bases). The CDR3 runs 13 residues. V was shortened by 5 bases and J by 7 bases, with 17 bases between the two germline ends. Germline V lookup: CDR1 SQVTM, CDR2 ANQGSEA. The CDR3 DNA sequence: TGCAGCGTTCTTGCTCCGTTACAGGGTGAAGCTTTCTTT. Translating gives CSVLAPLQGEAFF.

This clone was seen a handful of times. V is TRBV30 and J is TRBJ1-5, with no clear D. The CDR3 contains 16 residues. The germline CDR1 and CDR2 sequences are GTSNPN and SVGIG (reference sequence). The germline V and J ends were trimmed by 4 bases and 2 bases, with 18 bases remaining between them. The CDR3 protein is CAWNVGMVFGNQPQHF. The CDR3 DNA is TGTGCCTGGAATGTGGGAATGGTCTTTGGCAATCAGCCCCAGCATTTT.

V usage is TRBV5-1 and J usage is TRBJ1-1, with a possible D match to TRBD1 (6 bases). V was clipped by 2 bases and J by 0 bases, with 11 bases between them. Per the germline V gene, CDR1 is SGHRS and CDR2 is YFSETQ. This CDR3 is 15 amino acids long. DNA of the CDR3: TGCGCCAGCAGCTTCTTCCAGGGGATGAACACTGAAGCTTTCTTT. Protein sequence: CASSFFQGMNTEAFF.

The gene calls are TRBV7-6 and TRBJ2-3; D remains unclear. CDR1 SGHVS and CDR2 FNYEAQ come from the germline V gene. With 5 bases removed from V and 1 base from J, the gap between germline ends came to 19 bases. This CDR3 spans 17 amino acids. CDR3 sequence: CASSLLLPGVGTDTQYF. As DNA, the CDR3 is TGTGCCAGCAGCCTCCTCCTTCCGGGCGTAGGCACAGATACGCAGTATTTT.

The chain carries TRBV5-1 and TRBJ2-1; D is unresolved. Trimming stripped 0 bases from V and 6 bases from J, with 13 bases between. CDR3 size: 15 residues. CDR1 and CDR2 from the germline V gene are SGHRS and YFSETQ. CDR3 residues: CASSLEGSVRNEQFF. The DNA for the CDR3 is TGCGCCAGCAGCTTGGAGGGTAGTGTCCGCAATGAGCAGTTCTTC.

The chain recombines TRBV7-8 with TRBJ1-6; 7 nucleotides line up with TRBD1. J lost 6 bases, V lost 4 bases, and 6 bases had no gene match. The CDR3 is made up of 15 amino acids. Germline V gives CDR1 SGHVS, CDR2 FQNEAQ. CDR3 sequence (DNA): TGTGCCAGCAGCTCCCCGGGACAGTTTAATTCACCCCTCCACTTT. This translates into CASSSPGQFNSPLHF.